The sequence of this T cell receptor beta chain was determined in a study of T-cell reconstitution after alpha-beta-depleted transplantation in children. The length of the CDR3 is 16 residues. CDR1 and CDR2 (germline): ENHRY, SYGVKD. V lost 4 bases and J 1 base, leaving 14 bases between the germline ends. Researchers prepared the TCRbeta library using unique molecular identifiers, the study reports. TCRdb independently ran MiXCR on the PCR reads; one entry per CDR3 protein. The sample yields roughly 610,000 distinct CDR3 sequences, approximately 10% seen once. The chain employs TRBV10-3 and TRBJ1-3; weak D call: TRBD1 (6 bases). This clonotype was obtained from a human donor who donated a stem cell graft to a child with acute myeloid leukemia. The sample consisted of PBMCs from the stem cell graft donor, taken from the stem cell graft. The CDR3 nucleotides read TGTGCCATCAGTGTCGGCGGGGGCGCGTCTGGAAACACCATATATTTT. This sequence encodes CAISVGGGASGNTIYF.